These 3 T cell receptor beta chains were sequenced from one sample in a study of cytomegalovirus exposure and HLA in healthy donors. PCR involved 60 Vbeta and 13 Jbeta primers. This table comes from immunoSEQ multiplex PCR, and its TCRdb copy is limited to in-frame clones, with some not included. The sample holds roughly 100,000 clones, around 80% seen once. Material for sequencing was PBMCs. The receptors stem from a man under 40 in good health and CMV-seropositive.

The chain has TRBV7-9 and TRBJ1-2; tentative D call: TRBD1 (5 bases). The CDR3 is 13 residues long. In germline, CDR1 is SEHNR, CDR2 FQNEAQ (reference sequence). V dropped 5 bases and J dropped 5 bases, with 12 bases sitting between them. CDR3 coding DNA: TGTGCCAGCAGCACCTTGGGGGGTTATGGCTACACCTTC. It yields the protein CASSTLGGYGYTF.

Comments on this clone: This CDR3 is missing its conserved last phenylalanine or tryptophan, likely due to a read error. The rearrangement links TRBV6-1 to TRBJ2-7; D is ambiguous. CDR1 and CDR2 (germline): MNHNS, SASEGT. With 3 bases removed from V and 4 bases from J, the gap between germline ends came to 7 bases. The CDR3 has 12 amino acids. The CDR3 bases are TGTGCCAGCAGTGATCGAGGTTACGAGCAGTACCTC. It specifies CASSDRGYEQYL.

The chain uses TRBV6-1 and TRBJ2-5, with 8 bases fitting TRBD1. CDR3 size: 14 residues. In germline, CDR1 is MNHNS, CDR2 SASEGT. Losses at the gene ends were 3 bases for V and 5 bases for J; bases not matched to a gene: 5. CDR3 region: CASSDTGGSETQYF. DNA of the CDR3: TGTGCCAGCAGTGATACAGGGGGTTCGGAGACCCAGTACTTC.